The rows below give T cell receptor beta chains drawn from one sample of a study of blood T cells in healthy people across ages. Using its own MiXCR run on the 5' RACE reads, TCRdb lists one record per CDR3 protein. In the table there are some 890,000 distinct CDR3 sequences, 25% to 30% of which are singletons. The data also belong to a second study, concerning T cells of mothers and their children.

Specimen: blood. The receptors derive from a middle-aged woman in good health. CDR3s include the opening cysteine and the closing phenylalanine or tryptophan. The order of the fields is J gene, clone size, D gene, V gene, CDR3 protein, CDR3 DNA. The D gene is left open where the match is weak. The size field is filled for only some rows; it gives once, few, many or a size class.

TRBJ1-1	few	TRBD1	TRBV20-1	CSAPQDRKAFF	TGCAGTGCTCCACAGGACAGGAAAGCTTTCTTT
TRBJ1-4	few	NA	TRBV20-1	CSARRPGSHEKLFF	TGCAGTGCTAGAAGGCCCGGGTCCCATGAAAAACTGTTTTTT
TRBJ2-1	NA	TRBD1	TRBV6-6	CASSYSGQKTYNEQFF	TGTGCCAGCAGTTACTCGGGACAGAAGACCTACAATGAGCAGTTCTTC
TRBJ2-3	many	TRBD2	TRBV29-1	CSSTASGVGNTQYF	TGCAGCTCTACGGCTAGCGGGGTTGGAAATACGCAGTATTTT
TRBJ1-4	NA	NA	TRBV12-5	CASGFSLEQATNEKLFF	TGTGCTAGTGGTTTCAGCCTAGAACAAGCAACTAATGAAAAACTGTTTTTT
TRBJ2-3	NA	NA	TRBV5-1	CASSFVQSDTQYF	TGCGCCAGCAGCTTCGTCCAGTCAGATACGCAGTATTTT
TRBJ1-4	NA	NA	TRBV7-8	CASSFQGREKLFF	TGTGCCAGCAGCTTCCAGGGGAGGGAAAAACTGTTTTTT
TRBJ2-5	many	NA	TRBV12-3/TRBV12-4	CASSLHGLETQYF	TGTGCCAGCAGTTTACATGGTTTAGAGACCCAGTACTTC
TRBJ1-5	few	NA	TRBV20-1	CSARRSYSNQPQHF	TGCAGTGCACGACGTTCGTATAGCAATCAGCCCCAGCATTTT
TRBJ2-7	NA	TRBD1	TRBV6-1	CASEDRVSYEQYF	TGTGCCAGCGAGGACAGGGTATCCTACGAGCAGTACTTC
TRBJ1-1	NA	NA	TRBV6-2/TRBV6-3	CASRGRIFEAFF	TGTGCCAGCAGGGGGAGAATCTTTGAAGCTTTCTTT
TRBJ2-1	NA	NA	TRBV19	CASTWGPPNERFF	TGTGCCAGTACTTGGGGACCTCCTAATGAGCGGTTCTTC
TRBJ1-1	NA	NA	TRBV20-1	CSARSQSGGRVDTEAFF	TGCAGTGCTAGATCCCAATCCGGGGGGCGGGTGGACACTGAAGCTTTCTTT
TRBJ2-3	few	NA	TRBV2	CASSPGLTDTQYF	TGTGCCAGCTCCCCGGGGTTGACAGATACGCAGTATTTT
TRBJ1-1	few	NA	TRBV6-5	CASSYSGGIAEAFF	TGTGCCAGCAGTTACTCAGGCGGGATTGCTGAAGCTTTCTTT
TRBJ2-2	few	NA	TRBV18	CASSPPGMAGELFF	TGTGCCAGCTCACCACCCGGAATGGCCGGGGAGCTGTTTTTT